Given below is one TCR beta chain in context. This clone's antigen is unknown. No base quality information exists; no much larger clone differs at one position. Interpreted using the paper, the time point label stands for: recipient sample about 28 days before transplant, after cytoreduction. Blood from recipients was drawn about 28 days before transplant and again at days 30, 100 and 180 after transplant. Nuclei Lysis Solution was used to extract genomic DNA from fresh or cryopreserved unfractionated peripheral blood mononuclear cells. TCR beta CDR3 regions were amplified from genomic DNA with the immunoSEQ assay, a bias-controlled multiplex PCR using V- and J-specific primers. In a second PCR step, a proprietary barcode and Illumina adapter sequences were attached to the CDR3 amplicons. An Illumina MiSeq instrument was used for sequencing of the CDR3 libraries. Concerning the study's data processing: Export and quality control were handled in immunoSEQ Analyzer 3.0, while downstream analyses relied on R Bioconductor and Immunarch. Only productive rearrangements within the normalized downsampled data set were used in the calculation of repertoire metrics. In the normalized cohort, a clonotype counted as pathologically expanded if the clonotype was larger than 5 templates. The Inverse Simpson Index was used to measure repertoire diversity. CMV-specificity analyses were carried out on the non-normalized data set to capture all clonotypes. TCRdb's version of the immuneACCESS table is confined to in-frame rearrangements and falls short of the full clone set. An unresolved V gene accounts for under half of the shortfall where checked; the remainder is of unknown origin. D and trimming come from the DNA, and the V and J calls and clone size come from that table. The sample table lists about 69,000 clones, around 96% of them with a count of one. The biggest ten clones account for about 1.8% of the sample.

The data are from a study of T cell clonotyping in hematopoietic cell transplantation (dated by TCRdb to 2020 to 2022). Study-level background: Pretransplant samples from recipients were collected after cytoreduction. The study collected some 150 blood samples from 30 to 35 consecutive transplant recipients and their related donors. Recruitment of patients was conducted between September 2015 and early 2017, and follow-up was continued until September 2020 or death.

The CDR3 measures 12 amino acids from cysteine to phenylalanine. The retained sequence is limited to the CDR3, 36 bases, with the frame set at the first base. Trimming takes 1 base from V and 2 bases from J, and the germline ends sit 3 bases apart. Taken from the germline V gene, the CDR1 and CDR2 loops are MDHEN and SYDVKM. Broader findings and caveats from the paper: Sample size was limited, and cells were not sorted, so CD4 and CD8 repertoire contributions could not be separated. Inverse Simpson Index values from donors and from recipients before transplant predicted broader TCR repertoire diversity after transplant. Only a small fraction of recipient repertoires overlapped donor repertoires, with over 95% appearing de novo at the given depth. After transplant, TCR diversity in recipients dropped, and pathologically expanded clonotypes climbed progressively between day 30 and day 180.

The source material was peripheral blood mononuclear cells, sampled before stem cell transplant. The V gene is TRBV28 and the J gene is TRBJ2-7; no D gene can be assigned with confidence. The TCR was taken from a woman aged 50 to 65 with acute myeloid leukemia. Some clones in this sample may be carry-over from other donors' samples. The CDR3 in this case is CASSLLPYEQYF. In nucleotides, the sequence is TGTGCCAGCAGTTTATTACCCTACGAGCAGTACTTC.